The 19 T cell receptor beta chains listed next were all sequenced from one sample in a study of T cell responses to AZD1222 COVID-19 vaccine. TCRdb keeps only in-frame clones here, not all; method: immunoSEQ multiplex PCR. Of over 100,000 clones in the sample, more than 75% were seen once. Material: peripheral blood, obtained 28 days after the second dose of the MenACWY control vaccine. The receptors originated from an adult who received the MenACWY meningococcal vaccine as a control.

The CDR3 spells CASSLGAGGGEEKLFF. The CDR3 coding sequence is TGCGCCAGCAGCTTGGGAGCAGGGGGCGGAGAGGAAAAACTGTTTTTT. The chain uses TRBV5-1 and TRBJ1-4; 8 nucleotides match TRBD1. The CDR3 has 16 amino acids. Germline CDR1 and CDR2: SGHRS and YFSETQ. V lost 0 bases, J lost 8 bases, and 9 bases stayed unmatched.

This CDR3 is CASSLGGSYAKNIQYF. Written as DNA, the CDR3 is TGTGCCAGCAGCTTGGGAGGGAGTTACGCCAAAAACATTCAGTACTTC. The chain couples TRBV5-6 to TRBJ2-4; a possible D gene is TRBD2 (5 bases). The CDR3 spans 16 residues. The germline V and J ends were trimmed by 0 bases and 1 base, with 11 bases remaining between them. Germline-derived CDR1 and CDR2 are SGHDT and YYEEEE.

Concerning this clone itself: Other DNA sequences within the sample encode an identical CDR3. The chain recombines TRBV7-2 with TRBJ2-7; a possible D gene is TRBD1 (7 bases). The CDR3 consists of 14 residues. Trimming stripped 4 bases from V and 2 bases from J, with 12 bases between. The germline gives CDR1 SGHTA, CDR2 FQGNSA. In DNA, the CDR3 is TGTGCCAGCAGCTCCCAGGGGGGACCCTACGAGCAGTACTTC. This codes for CASSSQGGPYEQYF.

The chain carries TRBV9 and TRBJ2-1; D possibly uses TRBD1 or TRBD2 (6 bases each). V shed 0 bases and J shed 8 bases, with 21 bases lying between them. The CDR3 spans 17 residues. Germline V CDR1 and CDR2: SGDLS, YYNGEE. CDR3 residues: CASSVVSGRGAADEQFF. The CDR3 DNA reads as TGTGCCAGCAGCGTAGTATCGGGAAGGGGGGCCGCGGATGAGCAGTTCTTC.

The chain couples TRBV7-2 to TRBJ2-2, with 9 bases matching TRBD1. Germline assignment: CDR1 SGHTA and CDR2 FQGNSA. V shed 6 bases, J shed 4 bases, and the junction held 0 bases outside the gene matches. The CDR3 has 13 amino acids. In DNA, the CDR3 is TGTGCCAGCAGGGGACAGGGCACCGGGGAGCTGTTTTTT. It is translated as CASRGQGTGELFF.

The V and J genes are TRBV2 and TRBJ1-1; TRBD1 agrees at 8 bases. Germline V gene sequence: CDR1 SNHLY, CDR2 FYNNEI. The CDR3 runs 14 residues. V lost 4 bases to trimming and J lost 5 bases; unmatched junction nucleotides: 6. In nucleotides, the CDR3 is TGTGCCAGCAGTGTTCAGGGACAGGAAACTGAAGCTTTCTTT. Encoded protein: CASSVQGQETEAFF.

CDR3 amino acids: CASSLAGGGYTF. The CDR3 DNA follows: TGTGCCAGCAGTTTAGCGGGGGGAGGCTACACCTTC. This chain uses TRBV12-3 or TRBV12-4 with TRBJ1-2; perhaps TRBD1 as D (5 bases). Trimming pared 0 bases from V and 8 bases from J, leaving 7 bases between. This CDR3 is built from 12 residues.

The V gene is TRBV5-6, the J gene TRBJ2-7; 8 positions agree with TRBD1. The CDR3 is 13 amino acids. Germline V gene lookup returns CDR1 SGHDT and CDR2 YYEEEE. Unmatched junction bases numbered 1, after V lost 4 bases and J lost 1 base. CDR3 amino acids: CASSRDRSYEQYF. In DNA form, the CDR3 reads TGTGCCAGCAGCCGGGACAGGTCCTACGAGCAGTACTTC.

The rearrangement uses TRBV27 and TRBJ1-2, with 12 bases that match TRBD1. The CDR3 loop spans 17 amino acids. Trimming at V came to 4 bases and at J to 6 bases, leaving 12 bases not matched to a gene. Germline values: CDR1 MNHEY, CDR2 SMNVEV (reference sequence). CDR3 loop: CASSSADWDRGRNGYTF. The CDR3 DNA reads as TGTGCCAGCAGTTCCGCAGATTGGGACAGGGGGCGAAATGGCTACACCTTC.

The chain carries TRBV10-3 and TRBJ1-1, with 8 bases identical to TRBD1. Germline CDR1 reads ENHRY; CDR2 reads SYGVKD. V shed 3 bases and J 5 bases; nucleotides not matched to a gene: 2. The CDR3 sequence is 13 residues long. The CDR3 sequence: CAISDRGPTEAFF. The CDR3 nucleotides are TGTGCCATCAGTGACAGGGGGCCGACTGAAGCTTTCTTT.

This clone was counted only a few times. The chain is built from TRBV2 and TRBJ2-2; D is ambiguous. Germline CDR1 reads SNHLY; CDR2 reads FYNNEI. This CDR3 has 13 amino acids. The V end lost 6 bases, the J end lost 6 bases, and 11 bases lay between the germline ends. CDR3 protein: CASSLGSPGELFF. In nucleotides, the CDR3 is TGTGCCAGCAGCCTCGGATCCCCCGGGGAGCTGTTTTTT.

This chain joins TRBV10-3 and TRBJ1-2; D not resolved. The CDR3 loop spans 13 amino acids. Germline V gene data show CDR1 as ENHRY and CDR2 as SYGVKD. V was shortened by 4 bases and J by 5 bases, with 11 bases between the two germline ends. CDR3 nucleotides: TGTGCCATCAGTGCGGATCCTCCATATGGCTACACCTTC. Its protein is CAISADPPYGYTF.

Concerning this clone: The sample has other DNA sequences that encode this CDR3 too. This chain connects TRBV28 to TRBJ1-1; 7 positions agree with TRBD1. After removal of 6 bases from V and 5 bases from J, the junction contained 3 bases not matched to a gene. The CDR3 has 12 amino acids. Germline CDR1 MDHEN, CDR2 SYDVKM. CDR3 nucleotides: TGTGCCAGCAGGTTACAGGGGACTGAAGCTTTCTTT. Encoded protein: CASRLQGTEAFF.

The chain employs TRBV10-3 and TRBJ2-7; 8 positions agree with TRBD1. Trimming cost V 5 bases and J 1 base; bases outside gene matches: 4. Germline lookup yields CDR1 ENHRY and CDR2 SYGVKD. This CDR3 has 14 residues. The CDR3, as DNA: TGTGCCATCAGTTCCGGGACAGGTTCCTACGAGCAGTACTTC. It encodes CAISSGTGSYEQYF.

In its sample, this clone was seen a few times. V usage is TRBV19 and J usage is TRBJ2-2; 9 positions match TRBD2. Germline assignment: CDR1 LNHDA and CDR2 SQIVND (reference sequence). The CDR3 contains 16 residues. V gave up 10 bases and J gave up 3 bases; unmatched junction bases: 12. This CDR3 reads CATYSPRGGYTGELFF. The CDR3 nucleotides are TGTGCCACCTACTCGCCGCGGGGGGGGTACACCGGGGAGCTGTTTTTT.

The gene calls are TRBV28 and TRBJ2-2; 9 bases match TRBD1. This CDR3 is built from 17 residues. Trimming took 4 bases from V and 1 from J; bases not matched to a gene: 7. Per the germline V gene, CDR1 is MDHEN and CDR2 is SYDVKM. CDR3 sequence reads: CASSSRLGQGNTGELFF. In DNA, the CDR3 is TGTGCCAGCAGTTCCCGATTGGGACAGGGGAACACCGGGGAGCTGTTTTTT.

This clone has just one count. CDR3 amino acids: CASSELPYGYTF. In DNA, the CDR3 is TGTGCCAGCAGTGAACTCCCCTATGGCTACACCTTC. The chain employs TRBV2 and TRBJ1-2; D is unresolved. Looked up from germline, CDR1 is SNHLY and CDR2 is FYNNEI. V lost 2 bases and J lost 4, with 5 bases in between. This CDR3 has 12 residues.

This sequence joins TRBV28 and TRBJ1-2, with a possible D match to TRBD1 (5 bases). Between the trimmed V and J ends, which lost 10 bases and 5 bases, there was a span of 14 bases. The CDR3 is 12 residues long. The V gene's germline CDR1 is MDHEN and CDR2 SYDVKM. The CDR3 is CANWDPTYGYTF. The CDR3 DNA reads as TGTGCCAACTGGGACCCGACTTATGGCTACACCTTC.

This chain joins TRBV3-1 (or the pseudogene TRBV3-2) and TRBJ1-1; D is ambiguous. There are 13 residues in the CDR3. Trimming removed 4 bases from V and 0 bases from J, with 6 bases in between. Germline V CDR1 and CDR2: LGHDT, YNNKEL (reference sequence). Here the CDR3 DNA reads TGTGCCAGCAGCCCTAGGTTGAACACTGAAGCTTTCTTT. Protein: CASSPRLNTEAFF.